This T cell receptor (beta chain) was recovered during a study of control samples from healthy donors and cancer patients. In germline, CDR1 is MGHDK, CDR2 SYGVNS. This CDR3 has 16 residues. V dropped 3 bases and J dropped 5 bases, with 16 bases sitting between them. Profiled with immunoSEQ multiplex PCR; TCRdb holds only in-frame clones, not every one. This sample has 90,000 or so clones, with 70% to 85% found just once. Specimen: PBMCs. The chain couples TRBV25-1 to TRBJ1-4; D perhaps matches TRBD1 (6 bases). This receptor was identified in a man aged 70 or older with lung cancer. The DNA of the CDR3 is TGTGCCAGCAGTGATCACTTGGACAGCCCCAATGAAAAACTGTTTTTT. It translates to CASSDHLDSPNEKLFF.